This T cell receptor (beta chain) came from a study of Graves' ophthalmopathy and Graves' hyperthyroidism. Study as a whole: If no ophthalmopathy appeared within 18 months of follow-up, hyperthyroidism was termed stable.

Participants with hyperthyroidism, aged 18 to 65, were newly diagnosed with under 2 months' duration. The authors diagnosed from clinical symptoms, serum thyroxine, TRAb, thyroid ultrasound and orbital computed tomography. The study's findings and limits: Blood was where most expanded thyroid clonotypes above 0.001 frequency also turned up.

The CDR3 is made up of 16 amino acids. V lost 4 bases, J lost 8 bases, and 11 bases stayed unmatched. Germline assignment: CDR1 SEHNR and CDR2 FQNEAQ (reference sequence). This clonotype was observed a few times. The antigen is undetermined. This may arise from a read error, as a much more abundant clone is one base away. CDR3 regions of TCR beta were amplified from RNA transcripts. Second-round multiplex PCR came after a first-round RT-PCR that employed HTBI primers. One entry per CDR3 protein, called by TCRdb with MiXCR from the multiplex PCR reads. The repertoire holds 1 million to 1.3 million distinct CDR3 sequences, with about two fifths as singletons.

The V gene is TRBV7-9, the J gene TRBJ1-6, with 7 bases lining up with TRBD1. Sequenced sample: peripheral blood or thyroid tissue (not recorded which). The receptor was derived from an adult man with Graves' hyperthyroidism. CDR3 sequence (DNA): TGTGCCAGCAGCTATGACAGGGTCGGTGAGGATTCACCCCTCCACTTT. Translation: CASSYDRVGEDSPLHF.